The 18 T cell receptor beta chains below come from one sample, sequenced in a study of blood T cell repertoires in COVID-19. TCRdb's copy holds only in-frame clones and misses some; the assay was immunoSEQ multiplex PCR. The table records 350,000 to 450,000 clones, roughly nine tenths of them present only once. Input material: PBMCs or T cells enriched from blood (not recorded which). These receptors all come from a woman aged 40-49 years who had been exposed to COVID-19.

The CDR3 DNA follows: TGTGCCAGTAGTATAGGAGGCGGGAGCTATGGCTACACCTTC. Translated, it gives CASSIGGGSYGYTF. The gene calls are TRBV19 and TRBJ1-2; D gene ambiguous. In germline, CDR1 is LNHDA, CDR2 SQIVND (reference sequence). The CDR3 loop spans 14 amino acids. V was cut by 1 base and J by 4 bases, with 10 bases left in between. Looking up the rest from reference TRBV19 and TRBJ1-2 gives the full variable domain: DGGITQSPKYLFRKEGQNVTLSCEQNLNHDAMYWYRQDPGQGLRLIYYSQIVNDFQKGDIAEGYSVSREKKESFPLTVTSAQKNPTAFYLCASSIGGGSYGYTFGSGTRLTVV.

The V and J genes are TRBV18 and TRBJ1-1; D is perhaps TRBD1 (6 bases). Deletions cut 3 bases from V and 0 bases from J, with 8 bases between. This CDR3 region has 14 residues. Per the germline V gene, CDR1 is KGHSH and CDR2 is LQKENI. DNA of the CDR3: TGTGCCAGCTCACCCAGGGGCCTGAACACTGAAGCTTTCTTT. Protein sequence: CASSPRGLNTEAFF.

The chain joins TRBV6-5 to TRBJ2-1, with 9 bases fitting TRBD2. Trimming removed 11 bases from V and 7 bases from J; junction bases left unmatched: 9. The CDR3 covers 13 residues. Germline V gives CDR1 MNHEY, CDR2 SVGAGI. This CDR3 is CAGQIAGVNEQFF. The CDR3 region has the DNA TGTGCCGGACAAATAGCGGGGGTGAATGAGCAGTTCTTC.

This clone has a handful of counts. This chain joins TRBV11-1 and TRBJ1-2; D is uncertain. The CDR3 spans 15 residues. CDR1 and CDR2 from the germline V gene are SGHAT and FQDESV (reference sequence). The germline V and J ends were trimmed by 3 bases and 7 bases, with 18 bases remaining between them. CDR3: CASSLRTGDTFGYTF. CDR3 DNA: TGTGCCAGCAGCTTGAGGACGGGAGATACTTTTGGCTACACCTTC. The full variable domain, completed using reference TRBV11-1 and TRBJ1-2, is EAEVAQSPRYKITEKSQAVAFWCDPISGHATLYWYRQILGQGPELLVQFQDESVVDDSQLPKDRFSAERLKGVDSTLKIQPAELGDSAMYLCASSLRTGDTFGYTFGSGTRLTVV.

The J gene is TRBJ1-5, the V gene TRBV11-2, with D perhaps TRBD1 (5 bases). Germline-derived CDR1 and CDR2 are SGHAT and FQNNGV. V was trimmed by 5 bases and J by 5 bases, leaving 13 bases between them. The CDR3 has 14 residues. The CDR3 sequence is CASSRTGGDQPQHF. CDR3 DNA sequence: TGTGCCAGCAGCCGCACCGGGGGTGATCAGCCCCAGCATTTT. The entire variable domain, with the rest obtained from reference TRBV11-2 and TRBJ1-5, is as follows: EAGVAQSPRYKIIEKRQSVAFWCNPISGHATLYWYQQILGQGPKLLIQFQNNGVVDDSQLPKDRFSAERLKGVDSTLKIQPAKLEDSAVYLCASSRTGGDQPQHFGDGTRLSIL.

The chain joins TRBV2 to TRBJ1-6; D is unclear. This CDR3 is 11 amino acids long. Germline V gives CDR1 SNHLY, CDR2 FYNNEI. V was clipped by 6 bases and J by 11 bases, with 8 bases between them. CDR3 bases: TGTGCCAGCAGGTCCCCTCCACCCCTCCACTTT. It specifies CASRSPPPLHF. Variable domain in full (rest from reference TRBV2 and TRBJ1-6): EPEVTQTPSHQVTQMGQEVILRCVPISNHLYFYWYRQILGQKVEFLVSFYNNEISEKSEIFDDQFSVERPDGSNFTLKIRSTKLEDSAMYFCASRSPPPLHFGNGTRLTVT.

V is TRBV7-2 and J is TRBJ1-6; 10 bases match TRBD1. Germline values: CDR1 SGHTA, CDR2 FQGNSA. This CDR3 has 15 amino acids. Losses at the gene ends were 3 bases for V and 7 bases for J; bases not matched to a gene: 3. CDR3 amino acids: CASSFTGQGNSPLHF. CDR3 DNA: TGTGCCAGCAGCTTCACGGGACAGGGGAATTCACCCCTCCACTTT.

The chain couples TRBV18 to TRBJ1-2; D not resolved. Trimming left V 4 bases short and J 4 bases short, with 10 bases between. The CDR3 is 13 amino acids. Germline V gene lookup returns CDR1 KGHSH and CDR2 LQKENI. This CDR3 is CASSQGGSYGYTF. In DNA form, the CDR3 reads TGTGCCAGCTCACAGGGAGGAAGCTATGGCTACACCTTC.

The chain combines TRBV28 with TRBJ1-3; weak D call: TRBD1 (5 bases). This CDR3 has 15 amino acids. Germline CDR1 is MDHEN and CDR2 is SYDVKM. Trimming removed 5 bases at V and 4 bases at J, with 15 bases between. The CDR3 region has the DNA TGTGCCAGCAGTACCACAAGGGACTACGGAAACACCATATATTTT. Encoded protein: CASSTTRDYGNTIYF.

The rearrangement links TRBV4-3 to TRBJ2-1; D possibly corresponds to TRBD1 (5 bases). Trimming removed 0 bases at V and 0 bases at J, with 24 bases between. Germline V CDR1 and CDR2: LGHNA, YSLEER. There are 21 residues in the CDR3. The CDR3 nucleotides read TGCGCCAGCAGCCAAGAAGGGGTACATCTTGAACTTCAAAGCTCCTACAATGAGCAGTTCTTC. It codes for CASSQEGVHLELQSSYNEQFF.

The genes are TRBV18 and TRBJ1-1; TRBD1 matches at 12 bases. This CDR3 spans 15 amino acids. Germline loops: CDR1 KGHSH, CDR2 LQKENI. The V segment lost 5 bases and the J segment 9 bases; nucleotides outside the gene matches: 10. This CDR3 reads CASSASPGQGAQAFF. CDR3 DNA sequence: TGTGCCAGCTCAGCCTCACCGGGACAGGGGGCTCAAGCTTTCTTT.

The rearrangement uses TRBV25-1 and TRBJ1-5; a possible D gene is TRBD1 (5 bases). V lost 3 bases and J 3 bases, leaving 12 bases between the germline ends. The CDR3 sequence is 15 residues long. The germline CDR1 and CDR2 sequences are MGHDK and SYGVNS. This CDR3 reads CASSDGRAPNQPQHF. The CDR3 DNA is TGTGCCAGCAGTGACGGCAGGGCCCCCAATCAGCCCCAGCATTTT.

The count of this clone is one. J is TRBJ1-6 and V is TRBV3-1 (or the pseudogene TRBV3-2); D gene ambiguous. The CDR3 length is 13 residues. Trimming removed 4 bases from V and 9 bases from J, with 10 bases in between. The germline V gene has CDR1 LGHDT and CDR2 YNNKEL (reference sequence). The CDR3 DNA is TGTGCCAGCAGCCCCGATGGCGGTTCACCCCTCCACTTT. Translation gives CASSPDGGSPLHF.

Here the CDR3 DNA reads TGTGCCAGCAGTGAGGTCCGGGGGGGGCAGAATGGCTACACCTTC. Amino acids: CASSEVRGGQNGYTF. The chain couples TRBV2 to TRBJ1-2; the D gene is possibly TRBD1 (6 bases). V gave up 3 bases and J gave up 6 bases, with 17 bases separating them. Germline-derived CDR1 and CDR2 are SNHLY and FYNNEI. This CDR3 spans 15 amino acids.

The chain is built from TRBV18 and TRBJ1-1, with D perhaps TRBD1 (6 bases). Per the germline V gene, CDR1 is KGHSH and CDR2 is LQKENI. V was cut by 2 bases and J by 5 bases, with 12 bases left in between. The CDR3 has 14 amino acids. CDR3 DNA: TGTGCCAGCTCACCAAGGGGGGGGAGGACTGAAGCTTTCTTT. Translated: CASSPRGGRTEAFF.

This chain uses TRBV2 with TRBJ2-5; D unresolved. CDR1 and CDR2 (germline): SNHLY, FYNNEI. Trimming cost V 7 bases and J 2 bases, with 8 bases left between them. CDR3 length equals 12 residues. CDR3 protein: CASTSLQETQYF. In DNA form, the CDR3 reads TGTGCCAGCACATCCCTACAAGAGACCCAGTACTTC. Full variable domain (remainder filled in from reference TRBV2 and TRBJ2-5): EPEVTQTPSHQVTQMGQEVILRCVPISNHLYFYWYRQILGQKVEFLVSFYNNEISEKSEIFDDQFSVERPDGSNFTLKIRSTKLEDSAMYFCASTSLQETQYFGPGTRLLVL.

The chain uses TRBV3-1 (or the pseudogene TRBV3-2) and TRBJ1-2, with a possible D match to TRBD1 (6 bases). CDR3 length: 15 residues. V was clipped by 2 bases and J by 4 bases, with 14 bases between them. Germline assignment: CDR1 LGHDT and CDR2 YNNKEL (reference sequence). The CDR3 spells CASSQTGITGYGYTF. The CDR3, as DNA: TGTGCCAGCAGCCAAACAGGGATTACCGGCTATGGCTACACCTTC.

This clone was recorded a few times. The rearrangement links TRBV14 to TRBJ1-2; maybe TRBD1 (6 bases). CDR1 and CDR2 (germline): SGHDN, FVKESK. The CDR3 is 14 amino acids. Between the trimmed V and J ends, which lost 4 bases and 7 bases, there was a span of 16 bases. The DNA of the CDR3 is TGTGCCAGCAGCCGGATGGACAGCCTTCGTGGCTACACCTTC. Translated: CASSRMDSLRGYTF.